This TCR beta chain appears in the sequencing data of a study of blood T cell repertoires in COVID-19. Study details: Samples taken during acute and convalescent COVID-19 were collected in the United States, Italy and Spain. From T cells, B-cell-depleted T cells, or PBMCs came the material, which was cDNA or gDNA.

A remark on this clone: Germline and junction disagree at one end, which may indicate a read error.

Germline-derived CDR1 and CDR2 are LGHNA and YNFKEQ. This CDR3 has 15 amino acids. The repertoire was sequenced with immunoSEQ multiplex PCR; TCRdb's copy has only in-frame clones and lacks some. The profile shows around 64,000 clones, 82% of them singletons. This receptor was identified in a human donor in a cohort sampled during active COVID-19. Sequencing was carried out using peripheral blood. J is TRBJ1-2 and V is TRBV4-2; TRBD1 matches 8 bases. DNA for the CDR3: TGTGCCAGCAGCGAAGAGACAGGGGCCGACTATGGCTACACCTTC. This encodes CASSEETGADYGYTF.